This T cell receptor (beta chain) was retrieved from a study of OX40 agonist ivuxolimab in advanced cancers. Study-level background: Prior checkpoint blockade (anti-PD-1, anti-PD-L1 or anti-CTLA-4) was permitted; approximately 40% had it. Points from the study as a whole: Low normalized T-cell clonal expansion was also seen in some nonresponders. Partial responders dosed at 0.1-3.0 mg/kg displayed clonal expansion ranking among the lowest.

Some clones are missing from TCRdb's copy, which holds only in-frame ones; the method was immunoSEQ multiplex PCR. The table lists some 100,000 clones, approximately 89% of them singletons. The ends lost 6 bases at V and 4 bases at J; junction bases unmatched: 7. The CDR3 is 15 amino acids. Germline V lookup: CDR1 MNHEY, CDR2 SVGAGI. Comment on this clone: Its target is not known.

Samples were taken at baseline and on day 1 of cycles 4 and 7. This specimen consisted of CD4+ or CD8+ T cells sorted from blood, obtained in a trial of the OX40 agonist ivuxolimab. This receptor was obtained from an adult with an advanced solid tumor such as melanoma, head and neck, liver or kidney cancer. This chain joins TRBV6-5 and TRBJ2-1; 9 nucleotides match TRBD2. The CDR3 loop is CASRMGLADYNEQFF. CDR3 coding DNA: TGTGCCAGCAGGATGGGACTAGCAGATTACAATGAGCAGTTCTTC.